These T cell receptor beta chains were read from a single sample in a study of spatial heterogeneity in lung cancer. One entry per CDR3 protein results from TCRdb running MiXCR on the 5' RACE reads. The table shows some 28,000 distinct CDR3 sequences, with around 8.4% occurring only once. Source: PBMCs, taken at surgery. These receptors came from a female donor with early-stage non-small cell lung cancer. The CDR3 runs from the conserved cysteine through the conserved F or W. Fields, in order: D gene, V gene, J gene, clone size, CDR3 DNA, CDR3 protein. The D gene is left open where the match is weak. The size field is filled for only some rows; it gives once, few, many or a size class.

NA	TRBV7-3	TRBJ2-3	many	TGTGCCAGCAGCTGGACTGGTCCAGATACGCAGTATTTT	CASSWTGPDTQYF
NA	TRBV9	TRBJ2-7	once	TGTGCCAGCAGCGTAGATGTACAGGGTCGCTACGAGCAGTACTTC	CASSVDVQGRYEQYF
NA	TRBV6-1	TRBJ2-3	NA	TGTGCCAGCAGGGATACAGGGATAAGCACAGATACGCAGTATTTT	CASRDTGISTDTQYF
NA	TRBV11-2	TRBJ2-3	many	TGTGCCAGCAGCCCCGACAGAGGAGACACAGATACGCAGTATTTT	CASSPDRGDTDTQYF
NA	TRBV4-2	TRBJ2-6	many	TGTGCCAGCAGCCAGCCGGGACGGCCCTCTGGGGCCAACGTCCTGACTTTC	CASSQPGRPSGANVLTF
NA	TRBV20-1	TRBJ1-1	few	TGCAGTGTGCCCTCTAACACTGAAGCTTTCTTT	CSVPSNTEAFF
TRBD2	TRBV19	TRBJ2-1	NA	TGTGCCAGTAGTAAGGGACTAGCCCCCCACAATGAGCAGTTCTTC	CASSKGLAPHNEQFF
TRBD1	TRBV20-1	TRBJ2-7	NA	TGCAGTGCTACCGGGACAGGGGGCTACGAGCAGTACTTC	CSATGTGGYEQYF
NA	TRBV6-5	TRBJ2-2	many	TGTGCCAGCTCCTCCCCTGGGTCTAGCCGGTCCACCGGGGAGCTGTTTTTT	CASSSPGSSRSTGELFF
TRBD1	TRBV30	TRBJ2-1	NA	TGTGCCTGGAGATCTGGGACAGGGTGGCCCTACAATGAGCAGTTCTTC	CAWRSGTGWPYNEQFF
NA	TRBV7-9	TRBJ2-1	many	TGTGCCAGCAGTCCAGCCCCTAGAAGCTCCTACAATGAGCAGTTCTTC	CASSPAPRSSYNEQFF
NA	TRBV19	TRBJ2-1	many	TGTGCCAGTAGTTCCCCCCCGGGGAGCTCCTACAATGAGCAGTTCTTC	CASSSPPGSSYNEQFF
NA	TRBV19	TRBJ2-5	many	TGTGCCAGTAGTAATAGTCTCGTAGAGACCCAGTACTTC	CASSNSLVETQYF
NA	TRBV29-1	TRBJ1-4	many	TGCAGCGTTGAGAGGGCGCCTAATGAAAAACTGTTTTTT	CSVERAPNEKLFF